This TCR beta chain was identified in a study of cytomegalovirus exposure and HLA in healthy donors. Germline values: CDR1 LNHDA, CDR2 SQIVND (reference sequence). The J segment lost 1 base and the V segment lost 5 bases, leaving 3 bases of the junction unmatched. The CDR3 sequence is 15 residues long. 60 Vbeta and 13 Jbeta primers were used in PCR. Here immunoSEQ multiplex PCR was the method, and the copy in TCRdb shows in-frame clones only, minus some. The table has under 200,000 clones, around 80% seen once. A note on this clone: Its antigen is currently unknown.

Overall study results and limits: For most TCR beta V segments, an earlier analysis put the productive rate at about 90% or about 30% of the time.

The chain carries TRBV19 and TRBJ1-5; 9 bases line up with TRBD1. The sequenced sample was PBMCs. This clonotype originated in a female donor in good health and CMV-seronegative. The DNA of the CDR3 is TGTGCCAGTAGTTTTGACAGGGGGAGCAATCAGCCCCAGCATTTT. Protein sequence: CASSFDRGSNQPQHF.